The present TCR beta chain was sequenced within a study of blood T cell repertoires in COVID-19. The overall study: Acute and convalescent COVID-19 specimens originated in the United States, Italy and Spain. PBMCs, B-cell-depleted T cells, or T cells were the source of the cDNA or gDNA that made up the material.

Worth noting for this clone: This sample also contains other DNA sequences that code for the same CDR3.

In the original processing: Reference gene primer amplification gave nucleated cell count estimates. The repertoire was sequenced with immunoSEQ multiplex PCR; TCRdb's copy has only in-frame clones and lacks some. V, J and clone size derive from that table, while D and trimming were established from the DNA sequence. In the table there are approximately 100,000 clones, 85% of which are singletons. The CDR3 totals 14 residues. The germline V gene has CDR1 SGDLS and CDR2 YYNGEE. Losses at the gene ends were 2 bases for V and 4 bases for J; bases not matched to a gene: 0. The TCR sequence derives from a man aged 80 or over with acute or convalescent COVID-19. V is TRBV9 and J is TRBJ1-5, with TRBD1 identical over 10 bases. The specimen sequenced was peripheral blood. The CDR3 here is CASSVGQGNQPQHF. The CDR3 DNA is TGTGCCAGCAGCGTGGGACAGGGGAATCAGCCCCAGCATTTT.